One sample yielded the 5 T cell receptor beta chains listed below, sequenced in a study of radiation and T cells in renal cell carcinoma. Time point given: baseline pretreatment blood. Indicated treatment: 15 Gy SBRT to primary tumor, nephrectomy 4 weeks later. Clones were sequenced by immunoSEQ multiplex PCR, and TCRdb holds only the in-frame ones, with some missing. Here the sample spans about 50,000 clones, about 83% being singletons. The sample was blood, taken from a patient whose treatment included radiotherapy and nephrectomy. The source is a woman in her 70s with renal cell carcinoma.

The CDR3 sequence: CSLRQGKSYNEQFF. The CDR3 DNA sequence: TGCAGCCTAAGACAGGGGAAATCCTACAATGAGCAGTTCTTC. The chain combines TRBV29-1 with TRBJ2-1, with 8 nucleotides matching TRBD1. Germline assignment: CDR1 SQVTM and CDR2 ANQGSEA. The CDR3 spans 14 residues. V dropped 8 bases and J dropped 1; count of bases not matched to a gene: 7.

The chain couples TRBV9 to TRBJ1-1, with unresolved D. Trimming removed 0 bases from V and 1 base from J, with 7 bases in between. CDR1 and CDR2 from the germline V gene are SGDLS and YYNGEE. This CDR3 region has 14 residues. The CDR3 DNA is TGTGCCAGCAGCGTAGGCTCCTGGAACACTGAAGCTTTCTTT. It codes for CASSVGSWNTEAFF.

This clone was counted a few times. The rearrangement joins TRBV5-1 to TRBJ1-1; D is unresolved. The V gene's germline CDR1 is SGHRS and CDR2 YFSETQ. Trimming shortened V by 4 bases and J by 0 bases, and 19 bases separated the two germline ends. CDR3 length: 17 amino acids. DNA for the CDR3: TGCGCCAGCAGCCCGAAGGAGGGTGGCAGGATGAACACTGAAGCTTTCTTT. Its protein is CASSPKEGGRMNTEAFF.

The CDR3 region is CASSQAGTSGAYTDTQYF. Here the CDR3 DNA reads TGCGCCAGCAGCCAAGCCGGGACTAGCGGGGCATACACAGATACGCAGTATTTT. The rearrangement uses TRBV4-3 and TRBJ2-3; TRBD2 aligns across 13 bases. V trimming: 1 base; J trimming: 2 bases; junction bases outside the gene matches: 6. The CDR3 totals 18 residues. CDR1 and CDR2 from the germline V gene are LGHNA and YSLEER.

This rearrangement joins TRBV30 to TRBJ1-3; D is uncertain. Germline-derived CDR1 and CDR2 are GTSNPN and SVGIG (reference sequence). Trimming shortened V by 1 base and J by 0 bases, and 7 bases separated the two germline ends. The CDR3 extends over 14 amino acids. The CDR3, as DNA: TGTGCCTGGAGTGGGACGGTCTCTGGAAACACCATATATTTT. Its protein product is CAWSGTVSGNTIYF.